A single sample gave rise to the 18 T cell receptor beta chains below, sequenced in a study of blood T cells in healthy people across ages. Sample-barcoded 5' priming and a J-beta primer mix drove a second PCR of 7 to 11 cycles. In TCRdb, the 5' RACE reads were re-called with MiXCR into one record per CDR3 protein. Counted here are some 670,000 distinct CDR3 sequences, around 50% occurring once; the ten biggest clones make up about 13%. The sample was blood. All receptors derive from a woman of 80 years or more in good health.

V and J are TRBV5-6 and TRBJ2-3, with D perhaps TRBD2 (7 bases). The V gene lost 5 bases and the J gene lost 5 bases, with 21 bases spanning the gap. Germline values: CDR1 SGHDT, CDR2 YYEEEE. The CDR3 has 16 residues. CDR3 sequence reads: CASRRGGGRAKDTQYF. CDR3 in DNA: TGTGCCAGCAGAAGAGGAGGGGGGAGGGCCAAAGATACGCAGTATTTT.

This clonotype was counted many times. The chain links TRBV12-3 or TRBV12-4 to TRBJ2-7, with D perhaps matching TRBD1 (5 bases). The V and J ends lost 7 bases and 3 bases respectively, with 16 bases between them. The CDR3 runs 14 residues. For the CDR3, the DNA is TGTGCCAGCACCTACTCCCAGGGCCGCTACGAGCAGTACTTC. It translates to CASTYSQGRYEQYF.

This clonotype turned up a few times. The CDR3 spells CASSLRQGRVSEAFF. Written as DNA, the CDR3 is TGCGCCAGCAGTTTGAGACAGGGGCGAGTATCTGAAGCTTTCTTT. The chain has TRBV5-1 and TRBJ1-1, with 8 bases matching TRBD1. This CDR3 is built from 15 residues. Germline trimming cut 5 bases from V and 6 bases from J; bases unmatched to any gene: 12. The germline V gene encodes CDR1 SGHRS and CDR2 YFSETQ.

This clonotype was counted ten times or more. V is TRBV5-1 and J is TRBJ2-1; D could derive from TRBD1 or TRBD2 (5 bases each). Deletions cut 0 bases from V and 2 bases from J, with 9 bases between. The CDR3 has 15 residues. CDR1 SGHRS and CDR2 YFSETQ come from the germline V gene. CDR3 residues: CASSLVGEPYNEQFF. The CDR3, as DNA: TGCGCCAGCAGCTTGGTGGGGGAACCCTACAATGAGCAGTTCTTC. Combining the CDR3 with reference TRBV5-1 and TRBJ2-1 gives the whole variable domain KAGVTQTPRYLIKTRGQQVTLSCSPISGHRSVSWYQQTPGQGLQFLFEYFSETQRNKGNFPGRFSGRQFSNSRSEMNVSTLELGDSALYLCASSLVGEPYNEQFFGPGTRLTVL.

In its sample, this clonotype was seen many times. In nucleotides, the CDR3 is TGTGCCAGCAGCCTACAGCGGTTCCAAGAGACCCAGTACTTC. Translated, it gives CASSLQRFQETQYF. The chain is built from TRBV4-2 and TRBJ2-5, with a weak D call TRBD2 (5 bases). Germline CDR1 and CDR2: LGHNA and YNFKEQ. This CDR3 region has 14 residues. V was trimmed by 4 bases and J by 1 base, leaving 10 bases between them.

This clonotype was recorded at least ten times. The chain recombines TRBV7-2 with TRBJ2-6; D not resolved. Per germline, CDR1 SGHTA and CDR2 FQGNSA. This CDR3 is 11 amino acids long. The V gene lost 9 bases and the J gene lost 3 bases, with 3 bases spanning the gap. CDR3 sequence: CASSGANVLTF. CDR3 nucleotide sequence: TGTGCCAGTAGTGGGGCCAACGTCCTGACTTTC. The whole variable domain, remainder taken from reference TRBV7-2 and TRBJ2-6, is GAGVSQSPSNKVTEKGKDVELRCDPISGHTALYWYRQSLGQGLEFLIYFQGNSAPDKSGLPSDRFSAERTGGSVSTLTIQRTQQEDSAVYLCASSGANVLTFGAGSRLTVL.

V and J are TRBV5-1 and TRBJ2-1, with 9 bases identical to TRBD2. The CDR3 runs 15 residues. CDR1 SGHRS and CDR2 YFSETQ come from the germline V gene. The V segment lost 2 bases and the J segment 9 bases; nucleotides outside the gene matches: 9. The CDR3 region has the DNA TGCGCCAGCAGCTTAGGGGCTAGCGGGGCCAGTGAGCAGTTCTTC. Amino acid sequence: CASSLGASGASEQFF.

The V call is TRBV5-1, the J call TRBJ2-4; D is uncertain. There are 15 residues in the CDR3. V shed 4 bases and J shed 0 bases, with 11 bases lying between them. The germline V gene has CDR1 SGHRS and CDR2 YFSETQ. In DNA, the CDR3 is TGCGCCAGCAGCCGGATGATTGGAGCCAAAAACATTCAGTACTTC. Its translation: CASSRMIGAKNIQYF.

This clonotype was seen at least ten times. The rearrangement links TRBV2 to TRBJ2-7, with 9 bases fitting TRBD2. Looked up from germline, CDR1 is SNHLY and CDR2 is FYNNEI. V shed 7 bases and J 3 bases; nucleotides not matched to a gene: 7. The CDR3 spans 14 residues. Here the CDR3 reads CASNRAGGFYEQYF. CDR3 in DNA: TGTGCCAGCAATCGGGCGGGAGGGTTCTACGAGCAGTACTTC.

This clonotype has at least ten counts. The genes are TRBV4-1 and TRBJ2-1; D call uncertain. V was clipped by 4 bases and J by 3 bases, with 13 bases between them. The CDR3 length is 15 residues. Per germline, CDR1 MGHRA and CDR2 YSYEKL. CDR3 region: CASSRQPVGYNEQFF. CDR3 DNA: TGCGCCAGCAGCCGCCAACCAGTCGGCTACAATGAGCAGTTCTTC.

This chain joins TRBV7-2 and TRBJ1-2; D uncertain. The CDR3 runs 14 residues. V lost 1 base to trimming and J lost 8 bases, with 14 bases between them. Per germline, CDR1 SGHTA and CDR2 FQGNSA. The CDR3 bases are TGTGCCAGCAGCTTAGAGGCGGTGGATATGGGCTACACCTTC. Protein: CASSLEAVDMGYTF.

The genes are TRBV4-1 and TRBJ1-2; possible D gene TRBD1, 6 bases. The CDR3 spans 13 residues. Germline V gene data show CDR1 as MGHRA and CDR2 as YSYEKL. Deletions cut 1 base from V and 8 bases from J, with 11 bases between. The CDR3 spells CASSQAQGPGYTF. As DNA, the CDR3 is TGCGCCAGCAGCCAAGCCCAGGGGCCCGGCTACACCTTC.

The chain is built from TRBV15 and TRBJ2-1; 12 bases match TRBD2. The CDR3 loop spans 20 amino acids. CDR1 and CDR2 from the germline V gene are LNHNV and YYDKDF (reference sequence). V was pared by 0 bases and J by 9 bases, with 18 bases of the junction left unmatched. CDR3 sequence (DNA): TGTGCCACCAGCAGAGAGAGCAGAGGAACTAGCGGGAGGCTCCCCGGTGAGCAGTTCTTC. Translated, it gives CATSRESRGTSGRLPGEQFF.

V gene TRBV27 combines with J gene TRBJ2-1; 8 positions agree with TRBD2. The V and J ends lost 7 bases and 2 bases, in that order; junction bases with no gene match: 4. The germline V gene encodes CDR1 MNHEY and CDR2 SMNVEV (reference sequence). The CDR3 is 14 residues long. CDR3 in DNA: TGTGCCAGCATGAGCGGGGGCGCCTACAATGAGCAGTTCTTC. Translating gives CASMSGGAYNEQFF.

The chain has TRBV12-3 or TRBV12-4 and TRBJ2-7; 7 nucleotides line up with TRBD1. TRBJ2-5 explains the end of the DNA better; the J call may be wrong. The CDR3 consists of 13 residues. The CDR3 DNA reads TGTGCCAGCTCATCAGGGACAGCTGAGACCCAGTACTTC. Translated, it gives CASSSGTAETQYF.

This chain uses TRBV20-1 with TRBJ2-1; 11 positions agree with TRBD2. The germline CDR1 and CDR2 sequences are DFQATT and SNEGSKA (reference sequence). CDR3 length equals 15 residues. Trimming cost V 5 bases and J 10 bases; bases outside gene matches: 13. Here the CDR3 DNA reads TGCAGTGCTTTAATCTTAGCGGGAGGGCCGGGCGAGCAGTTCTTC. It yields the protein CSALILAGGPGEQFF.

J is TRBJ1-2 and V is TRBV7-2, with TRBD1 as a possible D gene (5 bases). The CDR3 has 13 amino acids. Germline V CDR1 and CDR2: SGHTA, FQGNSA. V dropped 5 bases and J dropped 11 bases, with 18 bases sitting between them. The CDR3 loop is CASSQRGRSYYTF. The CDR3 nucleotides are TGTGCCAGCAGCCAGCGGGGCAGATCCTATTACACCTTC.

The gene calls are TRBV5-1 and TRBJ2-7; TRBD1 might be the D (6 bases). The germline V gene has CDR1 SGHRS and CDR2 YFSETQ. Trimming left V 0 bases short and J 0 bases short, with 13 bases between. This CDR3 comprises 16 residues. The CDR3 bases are TGCGCCAGCAGCTTGGAGGGGTCGGACAGCTCCTACGAGCAGTACTTC. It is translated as CASSLEGSDSSYEQYF.